The present TCR beta chain was sequenced within a study of T-cell reconstitution after alpha-beta-depleted transplantation in children. Unique molecular identifiers were incorporated during preparation of the TCRbeta library. A single record per CDR3 protein comes from TCRdb applying MiXCR to the PCR reads. The sample gives about 610,000 distinct CDR3 sequences, roughly a tenth of which show up once; 4% to 5% is in the top ten. CDR1 and CDR2 from the germline V gene are LGHNA and YNFKEQ. This CDR3 region has 18 residues. With V trimmed by 0 bases and J by 9 bases, 13 bases remained unmatched. This clonotype was recorded a few times.

The clonotype comes from a human donor who donated a stem cell graft to a child with acute myeloid leukemia. This specimen was PBMCs from the stem cell graft donor, taken from the stem cell graft. This chain connects TRBV4-2 to TRBJ2-1; 11 bases line up with TRBD2. The CDR3 DNA sequence: TGTGCCAGCAGCCAAGATCTCCTATGGACTAGCGGGTATAGTGAGCAGTTCTTC. Residues: CASSQDLLWTSGYSEQFF.